The 29 T cell receptor beta chains below were found in one sample sequenced in a study of Graves' ophthalmopathy and Graves' hyperthyroidism. Amplified TCR beta CDR3 regions were obtained using RNA transcripts as template. HTBI-primed first-round RT-PCR preceded second-round multiplex PCR. TCRdb re-analysed the multiplex PCR reads in MiXCR, keeping a single row per CDR3 protein. This table holds 400,000 to 450,000 distinct CDR3 sequences, 20% to 25% found once. The material sequenced was peripheral blood. The receptors originated from a woman under 30 with stable Graves' hyperthyroidism.

This clonotype came up once. A much larger clone differs from this one at a single base, so this may be a read error. The chain joins TRBV25-1 to TRBJ2-7, with TRBD2 as a possible D gene (6 bases). There are 20 residues in the CDR3. The germline gives CDR1 MGHDK, CDR2 SYGVNS. Trimming took 3 bases from V and 3 from J, leaving 30 bases between them. The CDR3 is CASSDPRSAGIRLGDYEQYF. DNA for the CDR3: TGTGCCAGCAGTGACCCCCGCAGCGCTGGGATAAGACTAGGGGACTACGAGCAGTACTTC.

The chain couples TRBV12-3 or TRBV12-4 to TRBJ2-7; no clear D gene. The CDR3 runs to 15 residues. Trimming shortened V by 3 bases and J by 3 bases, and 15 bases separated the two germline ends. CDR3 sequence reads: CASSFGRVTLYEQYF. The CDR3 nucleotides are TGTGCCAGCAGTTTTGGAAGGGTGACTCTCTACGAGCAGTACTTC.

This clonotype showed up many times. The chain couples TRBV6-1 to TRBJ1-6; TRBD1 is a possible D gene (5 bases). The CDR3 loop spans 14 amino acids. Germline lookup yields CDR1 MNHNS and CDR2 SASEGT. Trimming took off 7 bases at V and 9 bases at J, with 16 bases between the two ends. Written as DNA, the CDR3 is TGTGCCAGCACAACCGGGACGGGAAGTTCACCCCTCCACTTT. Translated, it gives CASTTGTGSSPLHF.

Details on this clonotype: A much larger clonotype is one base distant, so this may be a read error. CDR3 nucleotides: TGTGCCAGCTGCCGACAAGACAGGAACACTGAAGCTTTCTTT. Protein: CASCRQDRNTEAFF. The chain couples TRBV3-1 to TRBJ1-1; TRBD1 is a possible D gene (5 bases). Trimming left V 8 bases short and J 1 base short, with 14 bases between. The length of the CDR3 is 14 residues. CDR1 is LGHDT, CDR2 YNNKEL, per germline (reference sequence).

The gene calls are TRBV6-5 and TRBJ1-2; TRBD1 matches at 8 bases. The germline CDR1 and CDR2 sequences are MNHEY and SVGAGI. This CDR3 has 16 residues. J was trimmed by 2 bases and V by 2 bases; bases with no gene match: 7. CDR3 loop: CASSYPKGQANYGYTF. As DNA, the CDR3 is TGTGCCAGCAGTTACCCGAAGGGACAGGCAAACTATGGCTACACCTTC.

Notes on this clonotype: A much larger clone lies a single base off, so this may be a read error. CDR3 region: CASSISGTSGYEQYF. The DNA for the CDR3 is TGCGCCAGCAGCATTTCCGGGACTAGCGGCTACGAGCAGTACTTC. The V call is TRBV5-1, the J call TRBJ2-7; the match to TRBD2 covers 11 bases. From germline, CDR1 is SGHRS and CDR2 YFSETQ. With V trimmed by 4 bases and J by 3 bases, 6 bases remained unmatched. The CDR3 sequence is 15 residues long.

Ten or more counts support this clonotype. The chain recombines TRBV29-1 with TRBJ2-7; TRBD2 matches 11 bases. J was trimmed by 8 bases and V by 2 bases; bases with no gene match: 5. There are 13 residues in the CDR3. CDR1 is SQVTM and CDR2 is ANQGSEA in the germline V gene. DNA of the CDR3: TGCAGCGTTGAAACTACTAGCGGGGGCCAGCAGTACTTC. Translating gives CSVETTSGGQQYF.

This clonotype was picked up a small number of times. The J gene is TRBJ1-3, the V gene TRBV13; D not resolved. This CDR3 comprises 13 residues. The V gene lost 7 bases and the J gene lost 3 bases, with 10 bases spanning the gap. Germline V lookup: CDR1 PRHDT, CDR2 FYEKMQ (reference sequence). In DNA form, the CDR3 reads TGTGCCAGCACCACGGGTTATGGAAACACCATATATTTT. It codes for CASTTGYGNTIYF.

This chain links TRBV24-1 with TRBJ2-7; TRBD2 might be the D (5 bases). The germline V gene has CDR1 KGHDR and CDR2 SFDVKD. This CDR3 comprises 14 residues. V dropped 2 bases and J dropped 0 bases, with 7 bases sitting between them. CDR3 sequence reads: CATSDSGTSYEQYF. CDR3 in DNA: TGTGCCACCAGTGATTCGGGAACCTCCTACGAGCAGTACTTC.

A remark on this clonotype: One end of the junction is discordant with germline, which a read error may explain. The chain recombines TRBV18 with TRBJ1-2; D ambiguous. The CDR3 covers 15 residues. Germline CDR1 and CDR2: KGHSH and LQKENI. The CDR3 here is CASSPPRVTHYGYTF. The DNA for the CDR3 is TGTGCCAGCTCACCACCGCGAGTGACACACTATGGTTACACCTTC.

The gene calls are TRBV6-4 and TRBJ2-7; 11 bases map to TRBD1. Trimming cost V 4 bases and J 6 bases; bases outside gene matches: 11. The CDR3 runs 16 residues. Germline CDR1 is MRHNA and CDR2 is SNTAGT. The CDR3 sequence: CASSGLPGQGEREQYF. The CDR3 DNA sequence: TGTGCCAGCAGTGGACTCCCGGGACAGGGGGAGCGCGAGCAGTACTTC.

This clonotype was seen at least ten times. The chain recombines TRBV6-5 with TRBJ2-2, with D possibly called TRBD1 or TRBD2 (5 bases each). CDR1 and CDR2 from the germline V gene are MNHEY and SVGAGI. Trimming removed 0 bases from V and 5 bases from J, with 16 bases in between. The CDR3 contains 17 residues. CDR3: CASSYSEGQGRTGELFF. CDR3 DNA: TGTGCCAGCAGTTACTCCGAGGGCCAGGGTAGGACCGGGGAGCTGTTTTTT.

The chain uses TRBV4-3 and TRBJ2-5; TRBD1 might be the D (6 bases). The CDR3 loop spans 15 amino acids. Germline CDR1 reads LGHNA; CDR2 reads YSLEER. V lost 0 bases, J lost 2 bases, and 10 bases lay in between. Here the CDR3 DNA reads TGCGCCAGCAGCCAAGAAGGCGGACAGCAAGAGACCCAGTACTTC. Protein product: CASSQEGGQQETQYF.

Many counts were recorded for this clonotype. This chain connects TRBV11-2 to TRBJ2-7; 8 nucleotides agree with TRBD2. The V gene's germline CDR1 is SGHAT and CDR2 FQNNGV. This CDR3 has 14 residues. V lost 1 base to trimming and J lost 3 bases; unmatched junction nucleotides: 2. CDR3 amino acids: CASSLAGGVYEQYF. The CDR3 nucleotides read TGTGCCAGCAGCTTAGCGGGGGGGGTCTACGAGCAGTACTTC.

This clonotype was observed at least ten times. The chain recombines TRBV12-3 or TRBV12-4 with TRBJ1-1, with 11 positions matching TRBD1. The ends lost 6 bases at V and 5 bases at J; junction bases unmatched: 2. This CDR3 spans 13 amino acids. The CDR3 coding sequence is TGTGCCAGCAGCGGGACAGGGGGTACTGAAGCTTTCTTT. Translating it yields CASSGTGGTEAFF.

The chain links TRBV28 to TRBJ2-2; D is ambiguous. Germline V gives CDR1 MDHEN, CDR2 SYDVKM. V shed 8 bases and J shed 1 base, with 8 bases lying between them. The CDR3 runs 13 residues. CDR3: CASQSMNTGELFF. CDR3 bases: TGTGCCAGCCAAAGCATGAACACCGGGGAGCTGTTTTTT.

This clonotype occurred many times. This chain connects TRBV24-1 to TRBJ1-5, with D uncertain. Germline lookup yields CDR1 KGHDR and CDR2 SFDVKD. V gave up 4 bases and J gave up 7 bases, with 13 bases separating them. The CDR3 runs to 14 residues. CDR3 in amino acids: CATSERSSHQPQHF. Written as DNA, the CDR3 is TGTGCCACCAGTGAGCGGTCCTCGCACCAGCCCCAGCATTTT.

Ten or more counts support this clonotype. The chain carries TRBV12-3 or TRBV12-4 and TRBJ1-5, with D perhaps TRBD1 (6 bases). Trimming shortened V by 3 bases and J by 3 bases, and 12 bases separated the two germline ends. CDR3 length: 15 amino acids. For the CDR3, the DNA is TGTGCCAGCAGTTTCGGCCAGGGGAACAATCAGCCCCAGCATTTT. Translated: CASSFGQGNNQPQHF.

This clonotype has a count of ten or more. The rearrangement joins TRBV25-1 to TRBJ1-1; 8 bases are shared with TRBD1. V lost 5 bases to trimming and J lost 4 bases; unmatched junction nucleotides: 15. This CDR3 spans 17 amino acids. CDR1 and CDR2 (germline): MGHDK, SYGVNS. CDR3 sequence reads: CASSYKGSRQGTTEAFF. In nucleotides, the CDR3 is TGTGCCAGCAGTTATAAAGGCTCCCGACAGGGGACCACTGAAGCTTTCTTT.

This clonotype showed up many times. This chain links TRBV12-3 or TRBV12-4 with TRBJ2-7; D tentatively reads TRBD1 or TRBD2 (5 bases each). The CDR3 has 18 amino acids. Trimming left V 2 bases short and J 3 bases short, with 23 bases between. CDR3 sequence: CASSLSGRGVRLIYEQYF. The CDR3 DNA reads as TGTGCCAGCAGTTTATCGGGTAGAGGGGTCAGACTGATCTACGAGCAGTACTTC.

The genes are TRBV6-1 and TRBJ2-3; D is unresolved. The germline V gene has CDR1 MNHNS and CDR2 SASEGT. V lost 8 bases and J lost 6, with 12 bases in between. The CDR3 has 12 residues. The CDR3 sequence is CASGPRVDTQYF. CDR3 bases: TGTGCCAGCGGCCCCCGGGTGGATACGCAGTATTTT.

This clonotype was seen many times. This chain connects TRBV4-2 to TRBJ2-6; D call uncertain. The length of the CDR3 is 15 residues. The V end was cut by 0 bases, the J end by 0 bases, with 3 bases between. Germline CDR1 reads LGHNA; CDR2 reads YNFKEQ. The CDR3 protein is CASSQDNSGANVLTF. The CDR3 DNA sequence: TGTGCCAGCAGCCAAGACAACTCTGGGGCCAACGTCCTGACTTTC.

There are a few counts of this clonotype. This chain links TRBV5-1 with TRBJ1-1; D call uncertain. Trimming pared 7 bases from V and 1 base from J, leaving 11 bases between. Germline CDR1 reads SGHRS; CDR2 reads YFSETQ. The CDR3 extends over 13 amino acids. In nucleotides, the CDR3 is TGCGCCAGCCGTATCCAGGAGAACACTGAAGCTTTCTTT. Translated: CASRIQENTEAFF.

In this sample, this clonotype turned up many times. The chain carries TRBV30 and TRBJ1-5; 7 nucleotides align to TRBD1. CDR1 is GTSNPN and CDR2 is SVGIG in the germline V gene (reference sequence). Trimming took 2 bases from V and 0 from J; bases not matched to a gene: 4. This CDR3 has 15 amino acids. DNA for the CDR3: TGTGCCTGGAGTAATACAGGGGATAGCAATCAGCCCCAGCATTTT. Translating gives CAWSNTGDSNQPQHF.

Many counts were recorded for this clonotype. The CDR3 does not close with the conserved phenylalanine or tryptophan, likely indicating a read error. The chain uses TRBV29-1 and TRBJ2-7; 7 bases match TRBD2. Germline CDR1 SQVTM, CDR2 ANQGSEA. The CDR3 loop spans 13 amino acids. After removal of 7 bases from V and 6 bases from J, the junction contained 12 bases not matched to a gene. The CDR3 bases are TGCAGCGGAGGGACTACCCCGGGCAGCGAGCAGTACCTC. It codes for CSGGTTPGSEQYL.

This clonotype showed up many times. The chain links TRBV2 to TRBJ2-2, with D uncertain. Germline V lookup: CDR1 SNHLY, CDR2 FYNNEI. The CDR3 is 13 amino acids. V dropped 4 bases and J dropped 4 bases, with 7 bases sitting between them. The CDR3 nucleotides read TGTGCCAGCAGTGCCAGACGCACCGGGGAGCTGTTTTTT. Translating gives CASSARRTGELFF.

The chain recombines TRBV28 with TRBJ2-7, with 12 nucleotides matching TRBD2. The CDR3 consists of 15 residues. Germline V gene sequence: CDR1 MDHEN, CDR2 SYDVKM. Trimming took 4 bases from V and 5 from J; bases not matched to a gene: 6. CDR3 protein: CASSWPRTSGNEQYF. The CDR3 coding sequence is TGTGCCAGCAGTTGGCCCAGGACTAGCGGGAACGAGCAGTACTTC.

Ten or more counts support this clonotype. The chain uses TRBV20-1 and TRBJ1-5, with 7 bases fitting TRBD1. Germline-derived CDR1 and CDR2 are DFQATT and SNEGSKA (reference sequence). After removal of 4 bases from V and 4 bases from J, the junction contained 4 bases not matched to a gene. This CDR3 region has 13 residues. The chain's CDR3 is CSATLTGNQPQHF. The CDR3 bases are TGCAGTGCTACTTTGACAGGGAATCAGCCCCAGCATTTT.

Many counts were recorded for this clonotype. CDR3 sequence reads: CASSEPGEGNQPQHF. The CDR3 DNA follows: TGTGCCAGCAGTGAACCAGGGGAAGGCAATCAGCCCCAGCATTTT. This rearrangement joins TRBV2 to TRBJ1-5, with a weak D call TRBD1 (6 bases). The CDR3 runs 15 residues. Trimming cost V 2 bases and J 2 bases, with 10 bases left between them. Germline V CDR1 and CDR2: SNHLY, FYNNEI.